This T cell receptor beta chain was captured in a study of healthy donors' naive CD4 and CD8 T cells. The study's findings and limits: Possible naive T cell homeostatic proliferation bias remained unaddressed.

Per the germline V gene, CDR1 is LNHDA and CDR2 is SQIVND (reference sequence). Trimming at V came to 6 bases and at J to 2 bases, leaving 7 bases not matched to a gene. There are 14 residues in the CDR3. With regard to this clonotype: The antigen remains undetermined.

TCR libraries were built from approximately 0.55 ug of total RNA by linear amplification. MiXCR, run by TCRdb on the reads, gives a single entry per CDR3 protein. The repertoire holds about 200,000 distinct CDR3 sequences, with around three quarters as singletons. Input material: naive CD4+ and CD8+ T cells sorted from blood, pooled from several donors. This TCR came from a pool of human donors in good health; the sample pools cells from several healthy donors. The rearrangement joins TRBV19 to TRBJ2-7; TRBD1 agrees at 7 bases. In DNA, the CDR3 is TGTGCCAGTAGGACAGGGAGCCTACCCTACGAGCAGTACTTC. As protein: CASRTGSLPYEQYF.